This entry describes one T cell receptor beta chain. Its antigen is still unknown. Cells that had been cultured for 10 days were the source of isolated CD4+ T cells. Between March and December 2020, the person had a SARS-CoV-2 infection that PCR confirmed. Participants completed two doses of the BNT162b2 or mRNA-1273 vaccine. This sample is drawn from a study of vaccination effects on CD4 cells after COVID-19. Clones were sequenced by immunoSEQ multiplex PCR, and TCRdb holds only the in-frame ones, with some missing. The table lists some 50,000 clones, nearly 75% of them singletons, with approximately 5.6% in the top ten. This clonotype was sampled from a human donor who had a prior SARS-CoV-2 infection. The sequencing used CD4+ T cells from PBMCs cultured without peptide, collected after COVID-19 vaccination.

The CDR3: CASSSWPGAYEQYF. CDR3 sequence (DNA): TGTGCCAGCAGCTCATGGCCGGGAGCCTACGAGCAGTACTTC. The chain carries TRBV5-5 and TRBJ2-7; D is perhaps TRBD2 (6 bases). Trimming left V 3 bases short and J 2 bases short, with 12 bases between. The CDR3 is made up of 14 amino acids. Germline CDR1 is SGHKS and CDR2 is YYEKEE (reference sequence).